Listed below are T cell receptor beta chains from one sample, sequenced in a study of blood T cell repertoires in COVID-19. This table comes from immunoSEQ multiplex PCR, and its TCRdb copy is limited to in-frame clones, with some not included. The data hold around 95,000 clones, with 70% to 90% observed a single time. The specimen sequenced was peripheral blood. All receptors derive from a human donor in a cohort sampled during active COVID-19. CDR3s include the opening cysteine and the closing phenylalanine or tryptophan. D genes are given only for firm matches. Where a row states a size, it is once, few, many or the class of an expanded clone; other rows omit it.

CDR3aa	CDR3nt	j_gene	abundance	d_gene	v_gene
CASSQGAAGYEQYF	TGTGCCAGCAGCCAAGGGGCGGCGGGGTACGAGCAGTACTTC	TRBJ2-7	-	-	TRBV3-1/TRBV3-2
CASSLYRGMGEQYF	TGTGCCAGCAGTTTATATCGGGGGATGGGAGAGCAGTACTTC	TRBJ2-7	-	-	TRBV28
CASSLAVGTGGHYGYTF	TGTGCCAGCAGCTTAGCTGTTGGGACAGGGGGCCACTATGGCTACACCTTC	TRBJ1-2	-	TRBD1	TRBV7-2
CASSLSPGPYEQYF	TGCGCCAGCAGCCTAAGTCCAGGGCCCTACGAGCAGTACTTC	TRBJ2-7	-	-	TRBV5-1
CASSQDRTGVTEAFF	TGCGCCAGCAGCCAAGATAGAACAGGGGTCACTGAAGCTTTCTTT	TRBJ1-1	-	TRBD1	TRBV4-1
CASSTGVGFTYNSPLHF	TGTGCCAGTAGTACCGGAGTTGGTTTCACCTATAATTCACCCCTCCACTTT	TRBJ1-6	-	-	TRBV19
CASSLTGMGQQETQYF	TGCGCCAGCAGCTTGACAGGGATGGGCCAGCAGGAGACCCAGTACTTC	TRBJ2-5	-	-	TRBV5-1
CASSAGTGSDTQYF	TGCGCCAGCAGCGCGGGGACAGGGTCAGATACGCAGTATTTT	TRBJ2-3	once	TRBD1	TRBV5-1
CASSLVSGQNTEAFF	TGTGCCAGCAGCTTAGTATCGGGACAGAACACTGAAGCTTTCTTT	TRBJ1-1	-	-	TRBV7-2
CASSFGGKGVIAMAKNIQYF	TGTGCCAGCAGCTTTGGGGGCAAGGGGGTCATTGCGATGGCCAAAAACATTCAGTACTTC	TRBJ2-4	-	-	TRBV28
CASSQEGEVGELFF	TGCGCCAGCAGCCAAGAAGGAGAGGTTGGGGAGCTGTTTTTT	TRBJ2-2	-	-	TRBV4-3
CASSQDLQETQYF	TGTGCCAGCAGCCAAGACCTACAAGAGACCCAGTACTTC	TRBJ2-5	-	-	TRBV3-1/TRBV3-2
CASSPDLYTQYF	TGTGCCAGTAGTCCTGACTTGTATACGCAGTATTTT	TRBJ2-3	-	-	TRBV19
CASSFSLGASGKYEQYF	TGTGCCAGCAGCTTCTCCTTGGGGGCTAGCGGGAAGTACGAGCAGTACTTC	TRBJ2-7	-	TRBD2	TRBV7-9
CASSINTGRGEQYF	TGTGCCAGTAGTATTAACACGGGTCGGGGCGAGCAGTACTTC	TRBJ2-7	-	-	TRBV19
CASSLVRGSETQYF	TGCGCCAGCAGCTTGGTCAGGGGATCGGAGACCCAGTACTTC	TRBJ2-5	once	-	TRBV5-1
CASSLTSGREYEQYF	TGCGCCAGCAGCCTAACTAGCGGGAGGGAATACGAGCAGTACTTC	TRBJ2-7	-	TRBD2	TRBV5-1
CASSLDRGQGQYF	TGTGCCAGCAGCTTGGATAGAGGACAAGGACAGTACTTC	TRBJ2-5	-	-	TRBV5-4
CSVGKTSRETQYF	TGCAGCGTCGGCAAGACTAGCAGGGAGACCCAGTACTTC	TRBJ2-5	-	TRBD2	TRBV29-1
CASSLKGGAQPQHF	TGTGCCAGCAGCTTAAAAGGGGGAGCCCAGCCCCAGCATTTT	TRBJ1-5	-	-	TRBV7-2
CASRMRGQGSYEQYF	TGTGCCAGCAGGATGCGGGGACAGGGCTCCTACGAGCAGTACTTC	TRBJ2-7	-	TRBD1	TRBV25-1
CSVYRGWNTEAFF	TGCAGCGTTTACAGGGGTTGGAACACTGAAGCTTTCTTT	TRBJ1-1	-	TRBD1	TRBV29-1
CAISEGRDYEQYF	TGTGCCATCAGTGAAGGCAGGGACTACGAGCAGTACTTC	TRBJ2-7	-	-	TRBV10-3
CASSTPGQGTNEKLFF	TGTGCCAGCAGCACTCCGGGACAGGGAACTAATGAAAAACTGTTTTTT	TRBJ1-4	few	TRBD1	TRBV5-4
CASSFGGQGTKNIQYF	TGTGCCAGCAGCTTCGGGGGACAGGGGACCAAAAACATTCAGTACTTC	TRBJ2-4	-	TRBD1	TRBV7-9
CASRLRPGNSPLHF	TGTGCCAGCAGACTTCGGCCGGGAAATTCACCCCTCCACTTT	TRBJ1-6	-	-	TRBV28
CASSSQGQDEQYF	TGTGCCAGCAGCTCACAGGGGCAGGACGAGCAGTACTTC	TRBJ2-7	-	TRBD1	TRBV7-2
CASSLDRVENEAFF	TGTGCCAGCAGTCTCGACAGGGTGGAGAATGAAGCTTTCTTT	TRBJ1-1	-	TRBD1	TRBV6-6
CASSPKQLNQPQHF	TGTGCCAGCTCACCTAAACAGCTCAATCAGCCCCAGCATTTT	TRBJ1-5	-	-	TRBV18
CASSELGTGTPYEQYF	TGCGCCAGCAGTGAGTTAGGGACAGGGACGCCCTACGAGCAGTACTTC	TRBJ2-7	once	TRBD1	TRBV10-2
CASSESQGYTF	TGTGCCAGCAGTGAATCTCAGGGCTACACCTTC	TRBJ1-2	once	-	TRBV25-1
CASSLETGGIDEQYF	TGTGCCAGCAGCTTAGAGACAGGGGGTATCGACGAGCAGTACTTC	TRBJ2-7	-	TRBD1	TRBV7-9
CASSRTESTDTQYF	TGTGCCAGCAGCAGGACAGAAAGCACAGATACGCAGTATTTT	TRBJ2-3	-	-	TRBV13
CASSLDRALGLMNTEAFF	TGCGCCAGCAGCCTGGACAGGGCGCTGGGCCTTATGAACACTGAAGCTTTCTTT	TRBJ1-1	once	TRBD1	TRBV5-1
CASSSSQPQHF	TGTGCCAGCAGCTCGTCTCAGCCCCAGCATTTT	TRBJ1-5	-	-	TRBV7-9
CASSKDRGINQPQHF	TGTGCCAGCAGCAAAGACCGGGGGATCAATCAGCCCCAGCATTTT	TRBJ1-5	once	-	TRBV7-9
CASQLAGGIKETQYF	TGTGCCAGTCAACTAGCGGGAGGAATTAAAGAGACCCAGTACTTC	TRBJ2-5	-	TRBD2	TRBV6-6